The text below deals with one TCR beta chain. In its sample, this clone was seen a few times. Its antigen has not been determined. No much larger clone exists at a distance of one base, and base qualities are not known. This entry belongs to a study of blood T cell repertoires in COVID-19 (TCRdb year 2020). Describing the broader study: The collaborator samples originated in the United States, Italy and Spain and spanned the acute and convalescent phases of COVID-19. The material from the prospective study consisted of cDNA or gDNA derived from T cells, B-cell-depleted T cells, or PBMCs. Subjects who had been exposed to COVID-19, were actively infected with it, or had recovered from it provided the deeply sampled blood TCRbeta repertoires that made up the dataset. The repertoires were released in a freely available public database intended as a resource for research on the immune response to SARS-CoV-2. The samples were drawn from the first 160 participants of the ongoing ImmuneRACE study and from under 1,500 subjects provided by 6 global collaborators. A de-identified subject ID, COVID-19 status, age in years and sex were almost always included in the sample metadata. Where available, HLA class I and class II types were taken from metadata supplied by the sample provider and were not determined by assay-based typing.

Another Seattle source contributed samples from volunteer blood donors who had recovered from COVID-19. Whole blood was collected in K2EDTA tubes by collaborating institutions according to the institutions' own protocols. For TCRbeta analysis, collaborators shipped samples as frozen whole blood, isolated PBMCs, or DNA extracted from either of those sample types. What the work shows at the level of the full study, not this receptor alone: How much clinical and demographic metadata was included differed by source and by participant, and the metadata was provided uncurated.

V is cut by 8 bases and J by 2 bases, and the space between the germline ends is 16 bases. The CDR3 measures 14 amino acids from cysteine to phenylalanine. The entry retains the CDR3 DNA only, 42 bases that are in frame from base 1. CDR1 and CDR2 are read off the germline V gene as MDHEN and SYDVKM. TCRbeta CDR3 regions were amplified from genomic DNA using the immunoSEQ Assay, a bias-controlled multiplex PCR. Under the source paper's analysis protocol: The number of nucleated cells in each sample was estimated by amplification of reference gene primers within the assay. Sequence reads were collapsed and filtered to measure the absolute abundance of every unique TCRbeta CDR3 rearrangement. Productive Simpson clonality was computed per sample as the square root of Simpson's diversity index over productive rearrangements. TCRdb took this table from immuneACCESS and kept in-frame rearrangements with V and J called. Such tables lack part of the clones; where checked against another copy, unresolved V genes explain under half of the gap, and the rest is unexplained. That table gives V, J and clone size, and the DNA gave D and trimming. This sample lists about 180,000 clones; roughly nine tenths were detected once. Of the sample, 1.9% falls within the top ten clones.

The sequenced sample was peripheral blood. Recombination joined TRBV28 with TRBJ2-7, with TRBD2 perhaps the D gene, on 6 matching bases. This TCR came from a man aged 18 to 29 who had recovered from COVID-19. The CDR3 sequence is CASQRVGGTYEQYF. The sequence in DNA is TGTGCCAGCCAGCGGGTCGGCGGCACCTACGAGCAGTACTTC.